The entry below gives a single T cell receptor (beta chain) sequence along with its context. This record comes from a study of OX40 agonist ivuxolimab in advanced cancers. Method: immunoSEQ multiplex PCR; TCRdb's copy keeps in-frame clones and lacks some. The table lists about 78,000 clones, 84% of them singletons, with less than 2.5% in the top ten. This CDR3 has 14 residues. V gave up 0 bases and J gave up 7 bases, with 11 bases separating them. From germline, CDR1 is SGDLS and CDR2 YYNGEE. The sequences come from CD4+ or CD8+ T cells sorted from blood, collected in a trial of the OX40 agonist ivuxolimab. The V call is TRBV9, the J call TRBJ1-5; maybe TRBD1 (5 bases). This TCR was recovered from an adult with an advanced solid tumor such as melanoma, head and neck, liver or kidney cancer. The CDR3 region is CASSVGWGKQPQHF. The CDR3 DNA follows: TGTGCCAGCAGCGTAGGCTGGGGGAAACAGCCCCAGCATTTT.